These 2 T cell receptor beta chains were all obtained from the same sample, sequenced in a study of T cells in Graves' hyperthyroidism and ophthalmopathy. The source material, RNA transcripts, was used to amplify TCR beta CDR3 regions. HTBI primers were employed in a first-round RT-PCR of the TCR CDR3. TCRdb re-called the multiplex PCR reads through MiXCR, storing one row per CDR3 protein. The sample contains over 650,000 distinct CDR3 sequences, just under 45% of which appear only once. Sequenced sample: peripheral blood or thyroid tissue (not recorded which). These receptors all stem from an adult man with Graves' disease, either hyperthyroidism or ophthalmopathy (not recorded which).

This clonotype was observed a few times. The V and J genes are TRBV25-1 and TRBJ1-2; D is ambiguous. The length of the CDR3 is 14 residues. Trimming shortened V by 8 bases and J by 8 bases, and 21 bases separated the two germline ends. Per germline, CDR1 MGHDK and CDR2 SYGVNS. CDR3 DNA: TGTGCCAGCCGCCCCAAGGAGGACGAATTCGGCTACACCTTC. Protein product: CASRPKEDEFGYTF.

This sequence joins TRBV20-1 and TRBJ2-7, with a possible D match to TRBD2 (6 bases). The CDR3 runs to 13 residues. V lost 1 base and J lost 7, with 14 bases in between. In germline, CDR1 is DFQATT, CDR2 SNEGSKA (reference sequence). The DNA for the CDR3 is TGCAGTGCTAGAGTAGTTGGTGGAGGGGAGCAGTACTTC. It yields the protein CSARVVGGGEQYF.